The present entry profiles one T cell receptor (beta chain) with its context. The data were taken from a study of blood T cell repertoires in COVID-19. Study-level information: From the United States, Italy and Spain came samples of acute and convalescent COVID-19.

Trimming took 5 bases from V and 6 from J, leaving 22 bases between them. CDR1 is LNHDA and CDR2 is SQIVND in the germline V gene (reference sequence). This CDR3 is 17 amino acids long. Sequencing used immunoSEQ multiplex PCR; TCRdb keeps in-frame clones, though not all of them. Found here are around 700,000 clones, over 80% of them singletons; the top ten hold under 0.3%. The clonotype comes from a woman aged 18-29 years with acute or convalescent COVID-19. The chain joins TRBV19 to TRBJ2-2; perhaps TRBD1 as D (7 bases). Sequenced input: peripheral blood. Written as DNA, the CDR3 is TGTGCCAGTAGTTCGGCCAGGGGGTGGAGGGGCCCCGGGGAGCTGTTTTTT. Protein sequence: CASSSARGWRGPGELFF.